This TCR beta chain was recovered during a study of blood T cell repertoires in COVID-19. Turning to the study itself: PBMCs, B-cell-depleted T cells, or T cells were the source of the cDNA or gDNA that made up the material.

J lost 4 bases, V lost 4 bases, and 7 bases had no gene match. Germline loops: CDR1 LGHNA, CDR2 YSLEER. This CDR3 region has 16 residues. Original handling: Counts of nucleated cells, estimated from reference gene primer amplification, were obtained. The protocol was immunoSEQ multiplex PCR, while the TCRdb copy is restricted to in-frame clones and leaves out a portion. The V and J calls and clone size come from that table; D and trimming were worked out from the DNA. The sample contains hundreds of thousands of clones, approximately 86% of which appear only once. The chain is built from TRBV4-3 and TRBJ2-2; 9 nucleotides agree with TRBD1. Input material: peripheral blood. The TCR sequence derives from a man between 65 and 80 years old with acute or convalescent COVID-19. CDR3 nucleotide sequence: TGCGCCAGCAGCCGGCCACAGGGGGCGGGCACCGGGGAGCTGTTTTTT. Its protein product is CASSRPQGAGTGELFF.